This T cell receptor (beta chain) was captured in a study of vaccination and CD4 T cells after COVID-19. On the study more broadly: Convalescent patients, SARS-CoV-2 positive by nasal swab PCR, comprised 9 or 10 mild cases and one severe case. General study results and limits: A nonsignificant rise from roughly 22 to 38 was seen in the median number of SARS-CoV-2-reactive clonotypes.

Sequenced with the Oncomine TCR Beta short-read assay was DNA taken from cultured CD4+ T cells. Genomic DNA from cultured CD4+ T cells was extracted. Via MiXCR, TCRdb re-called the PCR reads, giving one row per CDR3 protein. The sample includes about 15,000 distinct CDR3 sequences, around 38% of them seen just once. Only a few counts were recorded for this clonotype. Its target is not known. From germline, CDR1 is SGHAT and CDR2 FQNNGV. The CDR3 has 15 amino acids. Treatment meaning: approximately 11-day PBMC culture with coronavirus spike peptide pools or control peptides (ViraFEST assay). TCRs were sequenced by ViraFEST after antigen-specific T cells had been expanded with peptide pools.

The gene calls are TRBV11-2 and TRBJ2-1; D is possibly TRBD2 (6 bases). TRBJ2-7 explains the end of the DNA better; the J call may be wrong. This sequence originates from a human donor with COVID-19. Sequenced: cultured CD4+ T cells from blood. CDR3 loop: CASSLGSGLNYEQYF. Written as DNA, the CDR3 is TGTGCCAGCAGCTTAGGATCGGGACTGAACTACGAGCAGTACTTC.